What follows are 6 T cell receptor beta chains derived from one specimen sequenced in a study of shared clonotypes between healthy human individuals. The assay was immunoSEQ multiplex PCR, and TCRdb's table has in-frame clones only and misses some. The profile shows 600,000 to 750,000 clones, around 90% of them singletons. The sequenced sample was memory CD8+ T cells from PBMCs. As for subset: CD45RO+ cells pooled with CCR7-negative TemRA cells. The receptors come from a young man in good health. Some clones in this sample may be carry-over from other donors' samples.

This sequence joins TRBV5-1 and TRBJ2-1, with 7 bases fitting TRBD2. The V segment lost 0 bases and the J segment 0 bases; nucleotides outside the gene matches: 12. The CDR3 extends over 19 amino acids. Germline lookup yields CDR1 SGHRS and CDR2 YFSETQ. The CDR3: CASSLGRDYSTRSYNEQFF. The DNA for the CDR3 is TGCGCCAGCAGCTTGGGCCGGGACTACTCCACCCGCTCCTACAATGAGCAGTTCTTC.

The CDR3 region has the DNA TGTGCCAGCAGTGAAAAACCGGGACTAGCGGATGGGAAGCAGTTCTTC. Protein: CASSEKPGLADGKQFF. The rearrangement joins TRBV6-4 to TRBJ2-1, with 11 bases matching TRBD2. V shed 3 bases, J shed 11 bases, and the junction held 12 bases outside the gene matches. CDR3 length: 16 residues. Per germline, CDR1 MRHNA and CDR2 SNTAGT.

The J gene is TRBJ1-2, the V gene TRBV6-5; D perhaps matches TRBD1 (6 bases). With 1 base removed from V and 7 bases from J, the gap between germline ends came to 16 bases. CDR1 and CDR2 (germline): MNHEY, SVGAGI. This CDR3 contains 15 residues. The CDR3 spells CASSYLAGDPGGYTF. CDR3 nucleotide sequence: TGTGCCAGCAGTTACTTAGCAGGGGACCCTGGTGGCTACACCTTC.

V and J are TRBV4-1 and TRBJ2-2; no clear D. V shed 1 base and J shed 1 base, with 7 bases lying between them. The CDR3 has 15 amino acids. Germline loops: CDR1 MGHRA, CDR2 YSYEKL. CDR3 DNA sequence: TGCGCCAGCAGCCAAGTCGGCCAGAACACCGGGGAGCTGTTTTTT. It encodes CASSQVGQNTGELFF.

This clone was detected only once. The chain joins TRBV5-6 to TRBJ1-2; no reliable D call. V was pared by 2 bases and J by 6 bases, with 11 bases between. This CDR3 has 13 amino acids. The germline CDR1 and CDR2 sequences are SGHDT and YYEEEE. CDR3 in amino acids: CASSLGSPHGYTF. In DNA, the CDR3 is TGTGCCAGCAGCTTAGGGAGTCCCCATGGCTACACCTTC.

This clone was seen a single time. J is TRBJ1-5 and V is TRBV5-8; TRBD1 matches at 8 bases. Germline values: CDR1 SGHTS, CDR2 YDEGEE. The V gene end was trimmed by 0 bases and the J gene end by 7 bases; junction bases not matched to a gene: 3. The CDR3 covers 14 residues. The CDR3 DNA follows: TGTGCCAGCAGCTTGGCAGGGGGCTACCAGCCCCAGCATTTT. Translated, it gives CASSLAGGYQPQHF.